What follows are 6 T cell receptor beta chains derived from one specimen sequenced in a study of blood T cells in healthy people across ages. A sample-barcoded 5' primer and a J-beta primer mix were used in a second PCR of roughly 6 to 12 cycles. Via MiXCR, TCRdb re-called the 5' RACE reads, giving one row per CDR3 protein. Altogether about 900,000 distinct CDR3 sequences are present, approximately 49% being singletons, with the ten largest covering about an eighth. The sequencing input was blood. Receptors originate from a man in his thirties or forties in good health.

Many counts were recorded for this clonotype. The chain couples TRBV6-1 to TRBJ2-6; D could derive from TRBD1 or TRBD2 (5 bases each). The germline gives CDR1 MNHNS, CDR2 SASEGT. CDR3 length equals 17 residues. V lost 5 bases and J 0 bases, leaving 14 bases between the germline ends. The CDR3 loop is CASSPSEGPSGANVLTF. The CDR3 DNA follows: TGTGCCAGCAGTCCTTCTGAGGGGCCCTCTGGGGCCAACGTCCTGACTTTC.

This rearrangement joins TRBV20-1 to TRBJ1-2; a weak D match, TRBD1 (5 bases). Trimming removed 0 bases from V and 4 bases from J, with 15 bases in between. The CDR3 sequence is 15 residues long. CDR1 is DFQATT and CDR2 is SNEGSKA in the germline V gene (reference sequence). The CDR3 loop reads CSARDSAGWGYGYTF. CDR3 bases: TGCAGTGCTAGAGATTCGGCAGGGTGGGGCTATGGCTACACCTTC.

This clonotype was detected only a few times. The rearrangement joins TRBV12-3 or TRBV12-4 to TRBJ2-3; 10 bases fit TRBD2. Trimming took 7 bases from V and 4 from J; bases not matched to a gene: 11. This CDR3 is 16 amino acids long. The CDR3 reads CASTEERGGFADTQYF. The CDR3 nucleotides read TGTGCCAGCACCGAGGAGCGGGGGGGCTTTGCAGATACGCAGTATTTT.

Concerning this clonotype: Compared with germline, one end of the junction differs, possibly owing to a read error. J is TRBJ2-1 and V is TRBV9; TRBD2 aligns across 13 bases. In germline, CDR1 is SGDLS, CDR2 YYNGEE. The CDR3 contains 18 residues. The CDR3, as DNA: TGTGTCAGCAGCGTAGTGGAACTAGCGGGGGGGCACTACAATGAGCAGTTCTTC. As protein: CVSSVVELAGGHYNEQFF.

On this clonotype itself: The junction departs from germline at one end; a sequencing error may be responsible. The V and J genes are TRBV29-1 and TRBJ1-5; 10 bases line up with TRBD1. The CDR3 runs to 15 residues. Germline V gives CDR1 SQVTM, CDR2 ANQGSEA. As DNA, the CDR3 is TGCAGCGCCCGGACAGGGGGAGGGATCAATCAGACCCAGCATTTT. It specifies CSARTGGGINQTQHF.

This chain joins TRBV9 and TRBJ2-7; D perhaps matches TRBD1 (6 bases). The CDR3 spans 15 residues. The germline V gene encodes CDR1 SGDLS and CDR2 YYNGEE. The ends were cut back, 3 bases at V and 4 bases at J, with 17 bases in the middle. The CDR3 sequence: CASSADVQGWYEQYF. The CDR3 DNA reads as TGTGCCAGCAGCGCCGACGTACAGGGTTGGTACGAGCAGTACTTC.